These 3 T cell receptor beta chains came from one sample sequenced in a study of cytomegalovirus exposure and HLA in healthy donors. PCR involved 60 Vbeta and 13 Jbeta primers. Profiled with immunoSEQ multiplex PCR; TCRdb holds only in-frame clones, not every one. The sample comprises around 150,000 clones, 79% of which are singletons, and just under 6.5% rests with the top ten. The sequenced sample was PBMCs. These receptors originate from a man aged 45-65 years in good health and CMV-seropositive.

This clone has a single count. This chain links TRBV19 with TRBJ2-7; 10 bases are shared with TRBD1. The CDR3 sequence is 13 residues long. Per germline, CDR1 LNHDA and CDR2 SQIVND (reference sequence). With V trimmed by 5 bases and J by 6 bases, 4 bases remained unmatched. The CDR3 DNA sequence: TGTGCCAGTAGTCGGGACAGGGGTAGCGAGCAGTACTTC. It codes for CASSRDRGSEQYF.

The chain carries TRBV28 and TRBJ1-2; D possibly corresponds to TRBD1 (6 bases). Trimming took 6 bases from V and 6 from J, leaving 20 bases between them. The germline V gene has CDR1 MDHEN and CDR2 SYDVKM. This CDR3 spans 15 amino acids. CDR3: CASSLQGGDLDGYTF. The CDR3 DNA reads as TGTGCCAGCAGCCTTCAAGGGGGGGACCTGGATGGCTACACCTTC.

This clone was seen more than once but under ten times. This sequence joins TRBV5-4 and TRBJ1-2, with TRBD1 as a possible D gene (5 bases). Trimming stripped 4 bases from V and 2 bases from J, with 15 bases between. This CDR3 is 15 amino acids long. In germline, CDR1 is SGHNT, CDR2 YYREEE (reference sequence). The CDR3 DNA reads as TGTGCCAGCAGCACGAGGACCGGGGGAAACTATGGCTACACCTTC. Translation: CASSTRTGGNYGYTF.